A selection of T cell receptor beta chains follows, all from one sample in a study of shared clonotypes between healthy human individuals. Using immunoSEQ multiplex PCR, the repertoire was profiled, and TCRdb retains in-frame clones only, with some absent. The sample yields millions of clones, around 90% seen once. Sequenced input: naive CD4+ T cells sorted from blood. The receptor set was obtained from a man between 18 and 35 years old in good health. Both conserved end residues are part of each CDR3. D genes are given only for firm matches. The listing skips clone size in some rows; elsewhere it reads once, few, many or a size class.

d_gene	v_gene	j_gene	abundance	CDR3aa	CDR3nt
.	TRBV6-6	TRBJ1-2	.	CASSFDIDGGYTF	TGTGCCAGCAGTTTCGACATCGATGGTGGCTACACCTTC
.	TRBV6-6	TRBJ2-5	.	CASGTGQKTQYF	TGTGCCAGCGGTACGGGCCAAAAGACCCAGTACTTC
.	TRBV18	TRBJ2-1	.	CASSPRLVTEQFF	TGTGCCAGCTCACCACGGCTAGTGACTGAGCAGTTCTTC
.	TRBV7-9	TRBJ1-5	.	CASSLAGISNQPQHF	TGTGCCAGCAGCTTAGCAGGGATTAGCAATCAGCCCCAGCATTTT
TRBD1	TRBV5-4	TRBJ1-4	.	CASSPDRGEKLFF	TGTGCCAGCAGCCCCGACAGGGGGGAAAAACTGTTTTTT
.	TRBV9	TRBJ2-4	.	CASSPEPAEAKNIQYF	TGTGCCAGCAGCCCCGAGCCAGCCGAAGCCAAAAACATTCAGTACTTC
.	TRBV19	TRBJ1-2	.	CASSRGANYGYTF	TGTGCCAGTAGTCGGGGGGCGAATTATGGCTACACCTTC
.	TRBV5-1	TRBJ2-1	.	CASSSDGYNEQFF	TGCGCCAGCAGCTCGGACGGTTACAATGAGCAGTTCTTC
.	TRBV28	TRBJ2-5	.	CASSLVGTQYF	TGTGCCAGCAGTTTAGTGGGGACCCAGTACTTC
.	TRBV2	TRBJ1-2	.	CASSERYGYTF	TGTGCCAGCAGTGAACGCTATGGCTACACCTTC
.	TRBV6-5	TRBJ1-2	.	CASGGARRYTF	TGTGCCAGCGGGGGCGCGAGGCGCTACACCTTC
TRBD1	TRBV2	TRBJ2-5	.	CASSEQGAETQYF	TGTGCCAGCAGTGAACAGGGGGCTGAGACCCAGTACTTC
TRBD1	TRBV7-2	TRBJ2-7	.	CASSLRQGALGEQYF	TGTGCCAGCAGCTTAAGGCAGGGGGCGTTAGGGGAGCAGTACTTC
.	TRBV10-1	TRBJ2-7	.	CASSESPIGSYEQYF	TGCGCCAGCAGTGAGTCGCCGATCGGTTCCTACGAGCAGTACTTC
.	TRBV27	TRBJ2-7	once	CASKEVRRPGASEQYF	TGTGCCAGCAAAGAGGTTCGGCGTCCGGGCGCCAGCGAGCAGTACTTC
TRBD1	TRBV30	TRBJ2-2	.	CAWGRDRTTGELFF	TGTGCCTGGGGCCGGGACAGAACAACCGGGGAGCTGTTTTTT
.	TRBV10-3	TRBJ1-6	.	CAISEGPPYNSPLHF	TGTGCCATCAGTGAAGGGCCGCCCTATAATTCACCCCTCCACTTT
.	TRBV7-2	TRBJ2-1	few	CASWQQGNEQFF	TGTGCCAGCTGGCAACAGGGAAATGAGCAGTTCTTC
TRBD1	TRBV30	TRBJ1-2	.	CAFGDTGGAQGYTF	TGTGCCTTTGGGGATACAGGGGGCGCGCAGGGCTACACCTTC
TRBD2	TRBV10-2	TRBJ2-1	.	CASTAGVIVTEQFF	TGCGCCAGCACCGCGGGAGTTATAGTGACGGAGCAGTTCTTC
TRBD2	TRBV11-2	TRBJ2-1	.	CASSLGLAGALSYNEQFF	TGTGCCAGCAGCCTGGGACTAGCGGGAGCCCTTTCCTACAATGAGCAGTTCTTC
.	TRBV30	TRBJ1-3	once	CAWKRAGIIYF	TGTGCCTGGAAGCGCGCCGGGATCATATATTTT
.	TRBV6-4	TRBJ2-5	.	CASRGIQETQYF	TGTGCCAGTAGAGGGATCCAAGAGACCCAGTACTTC
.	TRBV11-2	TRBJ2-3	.	CASRYGTTDTQYF	TGTGCCAGCAGATACGGAACCACAGATACGCAGTATTTT
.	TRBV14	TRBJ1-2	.	CARRDYGYTF	TGTGCCCGACGGGACTATGGCTACACCTTC
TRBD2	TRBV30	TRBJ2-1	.	CAWKGGSGRADEQFF	TGTGCCTGGAAGGGAGGGAGCGGGAGGGCTGATGAGCAGTTCTTC
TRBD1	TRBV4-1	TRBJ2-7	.	CASSQGRDRASYEQYF	TGCGCCAGCAGCCAAGGCCGGGACAGGGCTTCCTACGAGCAGTACTTC